Below are 10 T cell receptor beta chains sequenced from a single sample in a study of blood T cells in healthy people across ages. A J-beta primer mix and a sample-barcoded 5' primer were used in a second PCR of about 7 to 12 cycles. TCRdb ran MiXCR on the 5' RACE reads and lists one entry per CDR3 protein. The sample includes about 1.7 million distinct CDR3 sequences, 28% seen only once; the top ten take over 7%. Specimen: blood. The receptors come from a woman aged 30 to 39 in good health.

The J gene is TRBJ2-7, the V gene TRBV7-2, with 8 bases identical to TRBD1. The end of the DNA fits TRBJ2-5 better, so the J call may be wrong. The CDR3 extends over 15 amino acids. Germline CDR1 SGHTA, CDR2 FQGNSA. CDR3 DNA: TGTGCCAGCAGCCCCAACAGGGGGGCAGGGGAGACCCAGTACTTC. Its protein product is CASSPNRGAGETQYF.

The CDR3 coding sequence is TGTGCCAGCCCCTGGACGGGGGGGCTGAGCTCCCACAATGAGCAGTACTTC. Its protein product is CASPWTGGLSSHNEQYF. The chain is built from TRBV7-6 and TRBJ2-1, with 8 bases fitting TRBD2. The J call may be mistaken, given a closer DNA end match to TRBJ2-7. The CDR3 extends over 17 amino acids. The germline V gene encodes CDR1 SGHVS and CDR2 FNYEAQ.

With regard to this clonotype: A much larger clone differs by one base, so this may be a read error. The chain links TRBV20-1 to TRBJ2-1; tentative D call: TRBD2 (5 bases). The CDR3 sequence is 14 residues long. The germline CDR1 and CDR2 sequences are DFQATT and SNEGSKA (reference sequence). The CDR3 DNA sequence: TGCAGTGCTAGAGGTGTGGACTCCTACAATGAGCAGGTCTTC. Translated: CSARGVDSYNEQVF.

This clonotype was seen a few times. The chain combines TRBV5-1 with TRBJ2-5; TRBD2 aligns across 8 bases. The CDR3 spans 15 residues. The germline gives CDR1 SGHRS, CDR2 YFSETQ. The junction had 6 bases not matched to a gene; V was cut back by 4 bases and J by 1 base. CDR3 residues: CASSAGRGGQETQYF. The DNA of the CDR3 is TGCGCCAGCAGCGCGGGACGGGGGGGCCAAGAGACCCAGTACTTC.

This clonotype was seen once. A much larger clone differs from this one at a single base, so this may be a read error. The chain joins TRBV7-9 to TRBJ2-7; TRBD2 matches at 7 bases. The CDR3 loop spans 14 amino acids. CDR1 and CDR2 (germline): SEHNR, FQNEAQ (reference sequence). Losses at the gene ends were 4 bases for V and 6 bases for J; bases not matched to a gene: 9. The CDR3 sequence is CASSSPRGRGEQYF. The CDR3 DNA reads as TGTGCCAGCAGCTCCCCCCGGGGGAGGGGCGAGCAGTACTTC.

This clonotype was found a few times. The CDR3 coding sequence is TGTGCCAGCAGTCCCCCCCTCAGCGGGGGGATCGGTGAGCAGTTCTTC. The encoded protein is CASSPPLSGGIGEQFF. V usage is TRBV12-3 or TRBV12-4 and J usage is TRBJ2-1, with TRBD2 matching 9 bases. The CDR3 totals 16 residues. Trimming removed 5 bases from V and 9 bases from J; junction bases left unmatched: 14.

In the case of this clonotype: Given a much more abundant clone one base away, this may be a read error. This chain connects TRBV6-5 to TRBJ2-1; 8 positions agree with TRBD2. The J call may not be correct, given that the DNA end is closer to TRBJ2-7. CDR3 size: 16 residues. The germline CDR1 and CDR2 sequences are MNHEY and SVGAGI. The CDR3 loop reads CASSYGREGSYNEQYF. CDR3 nucleotide sequence: TGTGCCAGCAGTTACGGTCGGGAGGGCTCCTACAATGAGCAGTACTTC.

This chain links TRBV4-1 with TRBJ2-2; either TRBD1 or TRBD2 may fit D (6 bases each). The CDR3 loop spans 15 amino acids. Per germline, CDR1 MGHRA and CDR2 YSYEKL. The V gene lost 4 bases and the J gene lost 7 bases, with 16 bases spanning the gap. The CDR3 loop reads CASSRQQGGLGELFF. Written as DNA, the CDR3 is TGCGCCAGCAGCCGCCAACAGGGAGGCCTCGGGGAGCTGTTTTTT.

This clonotype appeared many times. V usage is TRBV18 and J usage is TRBJ2-1; D is ambiguous. The CDR3 covers 13 residues. Trimming took 3 bases from V and 9 from J, leaving 12 bases between them. In germline, CDR1 is KGHSH, CDR2 LQKENI. In DNA form, the CDR3 reads TGTGCCAGCTCACCGTCTAATTGTTTTGAGCAGTTCTTC. Its protein product is CASSPSNCFEQFF.

This clonotype has only a few counts. V usage is TRBV6-5 and J usage is TRBJ2-3; D is unresolved. The CDR3 contains 14 residues. Germline CDR1 reads MNHEY; CDR2 reads SVGAGI. V dropped 4 bases and J dropped 2 bases, with 10 bases sitting between them. CDR3 coding DNA: TGTGCCAGCAGTTTTGGGGTCGCCACAGATACGCAGTATTTT. This encodes CASSFGVATDTQYF.